These 7 T cell receptor beta chains originate from one sample sequenced in a study of T cell changes during pregnancy in multiple sclerosis. Profiled with immunoSEQ multiplex PCR; TCRdb holds only in-frame clones, not every one. This repertoire shows fewer than 60,000 clones, more than 85% found once; its top ten account for less than 0.45%. The input for sequencing was CD4+ T cells from peripheral blood mononuclear cells, taken after pregnancy. Receptors originate from a female donor with multiple sclerosis, enrolled in a pregnancy study.

The rearrangement links TRBV4-3 to TRBJ2-1; TRBD1 might be the D (6 bases). The germline gives CDR1 LGHNA, CDR2 YSLEER. Trimming took 0 bases from V and 0 from J, leaving 6 bases between them. This CDR3 comprises 15 residues. This CDR3 reads CASSQEDSSYNEQFF. For the CDR3, the DNA is TGCGCCAGCAGCCAAGAGGACAGCTCCTACAATGAGCAGTTCTTC.

The chain combines TRBV18 with TRBJ1-1; D possibly corresponds to TRBD1 (6 bases). Per the germline V gene, CDR1 is KGHSH and CDR2 is LQKENI. CDR3 size: 13 residues. The V gene lost 6 bases and the J gene lost 4 bases, with 12 bases spanning the gap. CDR3 DNA: TGTGCCAGCTCTTTGGACAGCCCCACTGAAGCTTTCTTT. Translation: CASSLDSPTEAFF.

This chain uses TRBV7-9 with TRBJ2-7, with 7 nucleotides matching TRBD1. Germline V gene lookup returns CDR1 SEHNR and CDR2 FQNEAQ (reference sequence). The CDR3 runs 15 residues. Unmatched junction bases numbered 8, after V lost 4 bases and J lost 2 bases. The CDR3 bases are TGTGCCAGCAGCTCAGCCGACAGGGTAGCCTACGAGCAGTACTTC. This sequence encodes CASSSADRVAYEQYF.

This clone was seen only once. The CDR3 DNA is TGTGCCAGCAGTGGGGGGACAGGGAGAAATCAGCCCCAGCATTTT. It translates to CASSGGTGRNQPQHF. V usage is TRBV2 and J usage is TRBJ1-5, with 9 bases lining up with TRBD1. This CDR3 comprises 15 residues. CDR1 is SNHLY, CDR2 FYNNEI, per germline. J lost 4 bases, V lost 4 bases, and 5 bases had no gene match.

The rearrangement links TRBV5-4 to TRBJ2-1; 8 bases match TRBD1. The length of the CDR3 is 14 residues. Trimming cost V 2 bases and J 14 bases; bases outside gene matches: 12. Germline values: CDR1 SGHNT, CDR2 YYREEE (reference sequence). This CDR3 is CASSLYQGATGEFF. The CDR3 nucleotides read TGTGCCAGCAGCTTATACCAGGGGGCCACGGGGGAGTTCTTC.

This clone was observed a handful of times. The chain has TRBV27 and TRBJ1-1; TRBD1 matches 8 bases. After removal of 4 bases from V and 4 bases from J, the junction contained 8 bases not matched to a gene. CDR1 is MNHEY and CDR2 is SMNVEV in the germline V gene (reference sequence). This CDR3 comprises 15 residues. The CDR3 protein is CASSSAWTGSTEAFF. CDR3 DNA sequence: TGTGCCAGCAGTTCGGCATGGACAGGGAGCACTGAAGCTTTCTTT.

CDR3 sequence (DNA): TGTGCCAGTAGTATTGGTGAGGGCTACGAGCAGTACTTC. It yields the protein CASSIGEGYEQYF. The chain couples TRBV19 to TRBJ2-7; the D gene is possibly TRBD2 (5 bases). The CDR3 spans 13 residues. V gave up 3 bases and J gave up 3 bases, with 9 bases separating them. Looked up from germline, CDR1 is LNHDA and CDR2 is SQIVND (reference sequence). The variable domain in full, completed from reference TRBV19 and TRBJ2-7, reads DGGITQSPKYLFRKEGQNVTLSCEQNLNHDAMYWYRQDPGQGLRLIYYSQIVNDFQKGDIAEGYSVSREKKESFPLTVTSAQKNPTAFYLCASSIGEGYEQYFGPGTRLTVT.